The rows below give T cell receptor beta chains drawn from one sample of a study of graft-versus-host responses after intestinal transplantation. Measured with immunoSEQ multiplex PCR; TCRdb has only the in-frame clones, and not every one. The sample carries about 15,000 clones, 74% recorded once. Sequenced material: ileum tissue, taken 14 days after transplant. Receptor source: a human patient who received an intestinal transplant, so some T cells may come from the graft donor. CDR3s include the opening cysteine and the closing phenylalanine or tryptophan. The D gene is left open where the match is weak. Clone size is stated in some rows and not others, as once, few, many or a class when expanded.

length: 17; D: NA; size: NA; V: TRBV5-1; J: TRBJ2-6; CDR3: CASSLAGVNSGANVLTF; DNA: TGCGCCAGCAGCCTTGCAGGGGTCAACTCTGGGGCCAACGTCCTGACTTTC
length: 16; D: NA; size: NA; V: TRBV9; J: TRBJ2-5; CDR3: CASSVWSEGLQETQYF; DNA: TGTGCCAGCAGCGTATGGTCAGAAGGTCTCCAAGAGACCCAGTACTTC
length: 15; D: NA; size: NA; V: TRBV10-1; J: TRBJ2-1; CDR3: CASSEAVSSYNEQFF; DNA: TGCGCCAGCAGTGAAGCGGTGAGCTCCTACAATGAGCAGTTCTTC
length: 15; D: NA; size: once; V: TRBV6-6; J: TRBJ1-1; CDR3: CASSYPFGGSTEAFF; DNA: TGTGCCAGCAGTTACCCCTTCGGGGGTAGCACTGAAGCTTTCTTT
length: 13; D: NA; size: once; V: TRBV29-1; J: TRBJ1-1; CDR3: CSVEVILNTEAFF; DNA: TGCAGCGTTGAAGTAATCCTGAACACTGAAGCTTTCTTT
length: 14; D: NA; size: few; V: TRBV4-1; J: TRBJ2-2; CDR3: CASSQDAAYGELFF; DNA: TGCGCCAGCAGCCAAGATGCTGCTTACGGGGAGCTGTTTTTT
length: 15; D: NA; size: NA; V: TRBV6-5; J: TRBJ1-1; CDR3: CASRGGTRKSTEAFF; DNA: TGTGCCAGCAGAGGAGGGACGAGGAAGAGCACTGAAGCTTTCTTT
length: 13; D: NA; size: NA; V: TRBV6-5; J: TRBJ2-7; CDR3: CASSYGKYYEQYF; DNA: TGTGCCAGCAGTTACGGGAAATACTACGAGCAGTACTTC
length: 14; D: NA; size: NA; V: TRBV7-2; J: TRBJ2-3; CDR3: CASSFLRSTDTQYF; DNA: TGTGCCAGCAGCTTCCTAAGGAGCACAGATACGCAGTATTTT
length: 16; D: TRBD1; size: once; V: TRBV18; J: TRBJ2-5; CDR3: CASSPIGTGSQETQYF; DNA: TGTGCCAGCTCACCAATCGGGACAGGGTCCCAAGAGACCCAGTACTTC
length: 15; D: NA; size: NA; V: TRBV28; J: TRBJ2-7; CDR3: CASSFRGRASYEQYF; DNA: TGTGCCAGCAGTTTCAGGGGGAGGGCCTCCTACGAGCAGTACTTC
length: 14; D: TRBD2; size: NA; V: TRBV27; J: TRBJ2-1; CDR3: CASSLLAGYNEQFF; DNA: TGTGCCAGCAGTTTACTAGCGGGATACAATGAGCAGTTCTTC
length: 15; D: NA; size: few; V: TRBV28; J: TRBJ2-1; CDR3: CATAQGGLPNNEQFF; DNA: TGTGCAACAGCACAGGGGGGACTACCGAACAATGAGCAGTTCTTC
length: 18; D: TRBD2; size: NA; V: TRBV6-4; J: TRBJ2-1; CDR3: CASSDGTSGRIRHNEQFF; DNA: TGTGCCAGCAGCGATGGGACTAGCGGGAGGATACGCCACAATGAGCAGTTCTTC
length: 13; D: NA; size: once; V: TRBV2; J: TRBJ1-5; CDR3: CASSGQLDQPQHF; DNA: TGTGCCAGCAGTGGACAGTTAGATCAGCCCCAGCATTTT
length: 13; D: TRBD1; size: NA; V: TRBV29-1; J: TRBJ1-2; CDR3: CSVDLTGGIGYTF; DNA: TGCAGCGTGGACCTAACAGGGGGCATTGGCTACACCTTC
length: 14; D: TRBD2; size: NA; V: TRBV11-2; J: TRBJ2-3; CDR3: CASMTSGVTDTQYF; DNA: TGTGCCAGCATGACTAGCGGGGTGACAGATACGCAGTATTTT
length: 14; D: NA; size: NA; V: TRBV10-3; J: TRBJ2-7; CDR3: CAISEEWDSYEQYF; DNA: TGTGCCATCAGTGAGGAGTGGGACTCCTACGAGCAGTACTTC
length: 17; D: TRBD1; size: NA; V: TRBV27; J: TRBJ1-4; CDR3: CASGKDREDATNEKLFF; DNA: TGTGCCAGCGGCAAGGACAGGGAGGACGCAACTAATGAAAAACTGTTTTTT
length: 12; D: NA; size: NA; V: TRBV7-9; J: TRBJ2-2; CDR3: CASSRRDGELFF; DNA: TGTGCCAGCAGCCGGAGGGACGGGGAGCTGTTTTTT
length: 16; D: TRBD2; size: once; V: TRBV11-1; J: TRBJ2-7; CDR3: CASSTAESGRAYEQYF; DNA: TGTGCCAGCAGCACGGCGGAGAGCGGGAGGGCCTACGAGCAGTACTTC
length: 13; D: TRBD1; size: NA; V: TRBV27; J: TRBJ1-2; CDR3: CASSSTGVRGYTF; DNA: TGTGCCAGCAGTTCAACAGGGGTGAGGGGCTACACCTTC
length: 11; D: NA; size: NA; V: TRBV10-1; J: TRBJ2-3; CDR3: CASSRDNTQYF; DNA: TGCGCCAGCAGTCGGGACAATACGCAGTATTTT
length: 15; D: NA; size: NA; V: TRBV27; J: TRBJ1-1; CDR3: CASSLSSGWHTEAFF; DNA: TGTGCCAGCAGTTTATCCTCAGGGTGGCACACTGAAGCTTTCTTT